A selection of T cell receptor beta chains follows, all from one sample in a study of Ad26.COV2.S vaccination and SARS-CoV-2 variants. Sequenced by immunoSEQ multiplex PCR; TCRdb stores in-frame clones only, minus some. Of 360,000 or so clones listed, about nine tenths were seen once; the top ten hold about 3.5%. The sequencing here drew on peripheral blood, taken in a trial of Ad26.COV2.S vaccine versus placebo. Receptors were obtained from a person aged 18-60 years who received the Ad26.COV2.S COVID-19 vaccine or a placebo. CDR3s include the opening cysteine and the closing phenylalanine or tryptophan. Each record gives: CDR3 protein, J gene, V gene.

CASSFDGSDRAF,TRBJ1-2,TRBV5-4
CASTGAETQYF,TRBJ2-5,TRBV12-3/TRBV12-4
CASSPTDRPPGMNTEAFF,TRBJ1-1,TRBV13
CASSPGGVRVGTEAFF,TRBJ1-1,TRBV5-1
CASSTGGRSTDTQYF,TRBJ2-3,TRBV7-9
CASSIAGGGLNEQYF,TRBJ2-7,TRBV19
CSVEETGTGLYIQYF,TRBJ2-4,TRBV29-1
CASSQVVYNEQFF,TRBJ2-1,TRBV4-1
CASSLAGDQPQHF,TRBJ1-5,TRBV5-5
CASSPPGTGNYGYTF,TRBJ1-2,TRBV14
CASSNQGYEQYF,TRBJ2-7,TRBV19
CASSVGGGLEQFF,TRBJ2-1,TRBV9
CSVQQEMNTEAFF,TRBJ1-1,TRBV29-1
CASKDRGDEQYF,TRBJ2-7,TRBV2
CASSLLQGHQPQHF,TRBJ1-5,TRBV27
CARGGLPQRDTQYF,TRBJ2-3,TRBV2
CASSPDRNSYEQYF,TRBJ2-7,TRBV6-5
CASSLGTNEKLFF,TRBJ1-4,TRBV4-3
CASSLPGTTNSPLHF,TRBJ1-6,TRBV7-9
CASSYTSGGSLYF,TRBJ2-5,TRBV6-2/TRBV6-3
CSGRRTGPDTQYF,TRBJ2-3,TRBV29-1
CASSYRGVAYNEQFF,TRBJ2-1,TRBV7-2
CASSLGPGGGGAFF,TRBJ1-1,TRBV5-5
CAISEAGEKLFF,TRBJ1-4,TRBV10-3
CASSQEIMYNEQFF,TRBJ2-1,TRBV4-3
CASSSPDSEQYF,TRBJ2-7,TRBV19